These 30 T cell receptor beta chains originate from one sample sequenced in a study of CD8 T cells in Susac syndrome. Random hexamers primed reverse transcription of about 0.5 to 1 ug RNA. MiXCR was run by TCRdb on the immunoSEQ multiplex PCR reads, yielding one entry per CDR3 protein. The data contain fewer than 350,000 distinct CDR3 sequences, about 90% of them seen just once; the ten biggest clones take up about 0.07%. Sequencing input: CD4+ T cells from PBMCs. Receptor source: a human donor with multiple sclerosis.

The genes are TRBV5-8 and TRBJ2-7, with D tentatively TRBD1 or TRBD2 (6 bases each). Trimming removed 0 bases at V and 5 bases at J, with 18 bases between. The CDR3 runs to 16 residues. Germline CDR1 reads SGHTS; CDR2 reads YDEGEE. CDR3 sequence reads: CASSLGPGGPGNEQYF. Here the CDR3 DNA reads TGTGCCAGCAGCTTGGGTCCCGGGGGCCCGGGGAACGAGCAGTACTTC.

This clonotype showed up just once. The chain uses TRBV19 and TRBJ1-1; TRBD1 aligns across 10 bases. The CDR3 has 15 amino acids. Trimming took 2 bases from V and 4 from J; bases not matched to a gene: 4. The germline V gene has CDR1 LNHDA and CDR2 SQIVND (reference sequence). The CDR3 protein is CASSINRDRGTEAFF. The DNA for the CDR3 is TGTGCCAGTAGTATAAACCGGGACAGGGGCACTGAAGCTTTCTTT.

The chain has TRBV10-3 and TRBJ1-1; D is undetermined. The CDR3 consists of 14 residues. Germline V CDR1 and CDR2: ENHRY, SYGVKD. V lost 7 bases and J lost 5, with 17 bases in between. CDR3 amino acids: CAIKREPGGTEAFF. Written as DNA, the CDR3 is TGTGCCATCAAAAGGGAGCCCGGAGGGACTGAAGCTTTCTTT.

The DNA of the CDR3 is TGTGCCAGCAGCTTAGATATGGGACCCTACAATGAGCAGTTCTTC. It encodes CASSLDMGPYNEQFF. The rearrangement joins TRBV7-8 to TRBJ2-1; perhaps D is TRBD1 or TRBD2 (5 bases each). Germline loops: CDR1 SGHVS, CDR2 FQNEAQ. CDR3 length equals 15 residues. V dropped 1 base and J dropped 2 bases, with 9 bases sitting between them.

Details on this clonotype: One end of the junction varies from germline; a read error may be responsible. The chain carries TRBV7-7 and TRBJ2-7, with D perhaps matching TRBD1 (5 bases). The CDR3 is 13 amino acids. Germline V CDR1 and CDR2: SSHAT, FNYEAQ (reference sequence). The CDR3 sequence is CASSPGPNYEQYF. In DNA form, the CDR3 reads TGTGCTAGCAGCCCAGGGCCGAATTACGAGCAGTACTTC.

This rearrangement joins TRBV5-1 to TRBJ1-6, with D uncertain. This CDR3 spans 15 amino acids. Germline V gene lookup returns CDR1 SGHRS and CDR2 YFSETQ. Deletions cut 1 base from V and 6 bases from J, with 11 bases between. The CDR3, as DNA: TGCGCCAGCAGCTTGTCATCCGTCCTTAATTCACCCCTCCACTTT. This translates into CASSLSSVLNSPLHF. The full variable domain, rest sourced from reference TRBV5-1 and TRBJ1-6, is KAGVTQTPRYLIKTRGQQVTLSCSPISGHRSVSWYQQTPGQGLQFLFEYFSETQRNKGNFPGRFSGRQFSNSRSEMNVSTLELGDSALYLCASSLSSVLNSPLHFGNGTRLTVT.

The V gene is TRBV11-3, the J gene TRBJ2-5, with D perhaps TRBD2 (6 bases). The CDR3 has 14 residues. V was shortened by 1 base and J by 1 base, with 7 bases between the two germline ends. Per the germline V gene, CDR1 is SGHNT and CDR2 is YENEEA. The CDR3 loop is CASSLGGTQETQYF. The CDR3 DNA reads as TGTGCCAGCAGCTTAGGCGGGACCCAAGAGACCCAGTACTTC.

The V and J genes are TRBV6-2 or TRBV6-3 and TRBJ2-7; no firm D call. The V end lost 4 bases, the J end lost 3 bases, and 7 bases lay between the germline ends. The germline CDR1 and CDR2 sequences are MNHEY and SVGEGT. The CDR3 consists of 12 residues. DNA of the CDR3: TGTGCCAGCAGTTGGCCGCTCTACGAGCAGTACTTC. Its translation is CASSWPLYEQYF.

This clonotype is a singleton in its sample. The chain is built from TRBV5-1 and TRBJ2-1, with 11 bases that match TRBD2. This CDR3 spans 17 amino acids. CDR1 and CDR2 (germline): SGHRS, YFSETQ. Losses at the gene ends were 0 bases for V and 4 bases for J; bases not matched to a gene: 6. DNA for the CDR3: TGCGCCAGCAGCTTGGCCCTAGCGGGGGGCCAGTACAATGAGCAGTTCTTC. Translation gives CASSLALAGGQYNEQFF.

The chain uses TRBV12-3 or TRBV12-4 and TRBJ2-4; D call uncertain. This CDR3 has 14 residues. V was pared by 1 base and J by 2 bases, with 6 bases between. The CDR3: CASSLGQTKNIQYF. The CDR3 DNA follows: TGTGCCAGCAGTTTAGGGCAGACCAAAAACATTCAGTACTTC.

The V and J genes are TRBV12-3 or TRBV12-4 and TRBJ1-4; no definite D call. CDR3 length equals 12 residues. V was trimmed by 4 bases and J by 7 bases, leaving 7 bases between them. The CDR3 is CASSSGVEKLFF. The DNA for the CDR3 is TGTGCCAGCAGTTCTGGGGTTGAAAAACTGTTTTTT.

The rearrangement joins TRBV7-9 to TRBJ1-1, with 9 bases identical to TRBD1. Germline-derived CDR1 and CDR2 are SEHNR and FQNEAQ (reference sequence). Trimming at V came to 4 bases and at J to 2 bases, leaving 2 bases not matched to a gene. The CDR3 covers 14 residues. The CDR3 is CASSYRGRNTEAFF. DNA of the CDR3: TGTGCCAGCAGCTACAGGGGGCGTAACACTGAAGCTTTCTTT.

With regard to this clonotype: The CDR3 ends on some other residue instead of the conserved phenylalanine or tryptophan, so this is likely a read error. The chain recombines TRBV7-2 with TRBJ2-7; D is undetermined. There are 12 residues in the CDR3. V was shortened by 5 bases and J by 6 bases, with 11 bases between the two germline ends. Germline loops: CDR1 SGHTA, CDR2 FQGNSA. CDR3 DNA: TGTGCCAGCAGCAAGCTAGGTAGCGAGCAGTACCTC. It specifies CASSKLGSEQYL.

The rearrangement uses TRBV9 and TRBJ2-3; 13 bases agree with TRBD2. V was clipped by 4 bases and J by 8 bases; unmatched bases: 13. CDR1 is SGDLS, CDR2 YYNGEE, per germline. This CDR3 is built from 17 residues. CDR3 protein: CASSRTSGSRQGSTQYF. Here the CDR3 DNA reads TGTGCCAGCAGCCGGACTAGCGGGAGTCGTCAAGGTAGTACGCAGTATTTT.

This clonotype is a singleton in its sample. The chain joins TRBV18 to TRBJ1-1; maybe TRBD1 (5 bases). CDR3 length: 16 amino acids. Deletions cut 3 bases from V and 0 bases from J, with 14 bases between. Looked up from germline, CDR1 is KGHSH and CDR2 is LQKENI. CDR3: CASSPRRGTMNTEAFF. The DNA of the CDR3 is TGTGCCAGCTCACCCCGGCGGGGGACGATGAACACTGAAGCTTTCTTT.

This chain connects TRBV7-9 to TRBJ1-1; D gene uncertain. Trimming cost V 5 bases and J 4 bases, with 11 bases left between them. The CDR3 length is 13 residues. Germline loops: CDR1 SEHNR, CDR2 FQNEAQ (reference sequence). The DNA for the CDR3 is TGTGCCAGCAGCAACGTGGCCCCCACTGAAGCTTTCTTT. Protein sequence: CASSNVAPTEAFF.

The rearrangement uses TRBV18 and TRBJ2-7; D gene unclear. Trimming took off 1 base at V and 6 bases at J, with 10 bases between the two ends. The CDR3 has 13 residues. The germline V gene has CDR1 KGHSH and CDR2 LQKENI. CDR3: CASSPRSEAEQYF. The CDR3 DNA reads as TGTGCCAGCTCACCACGGTCCGAAGCCGAGCAGTACTTC.

The chain joins TRBV7-9 to TRBJ2-3; either TRBD1 or TRBD2 may supply D (6 bases each). CDR3 size: 13 residues. Germline V gene sequence: CDR1 SEHNR, CDR2 FQNEAQ (reference sequence). Trimming pared 2 bases from V and 7 bases from J, leaving 10 bases between. CDR3 sequence (DNA): TGTGCCAGCAGCTTAACGGGGGCGAATACGCAGTATTTT. It encodes CASSLTGANTQYF.

The chain joins TRBV5-6 to TRBJ1-2; no clear D. Trimming took off 4 bases at V and 2 bases at J, with 15 bases between the two ends. The CDR3 totals 15 residues. Germline values: CDR1 SGHDT, CDR2 YYEEEE. CDR3 DNA sequence: TGTGCCAGCAGCAGTTACGACGGAGGAAACTATGGCTACACCTTC. It is translated as CASSSYDGGNYGYTF.

This chain connects TRBV9 to TRBJ1-2; 7 positions match TRBD1. The V gene end was trimmed by 2 bases and the J gene end by 4 bases; junction bases not matched to a gene: 8. CDR1 is SGDLS and CDR2 is YYNGEE in the germline V gene. The CDR3 is 15 residues long. CDR3 loop: CASSVGPDRFYGYTF. CDR3 sequence (DNA): TGTGCCAGCAGCGTTGGCCCGGACAGGTTCTATGGCTACACCTTC.

V and J are TRBV5-4 and TRBJ2-5, with D perhaps assigned TRBD1 or TRBD2 (6 bases each). V dropped 4 bases and J dropped 5 bases, with 18 bases sitting between them. This CDR3 has 15 residues. Germline CDR1 is SGHNT and CDR2 is YYREEE (reference sequence). The CDR3 nucleotides read TGTGCCAGCAGCCTCCCTTTGGGGGGCGGGGAGACCCAGTACTTC. Residues: CASSLPLGGGETQYF.

This chain uses TRBV4-2 with TRBJ2-1, with a tentative D call TRBD2 (5 bases). Germline values: CDR1 LGHNA, CDR2 YNFKEQ. The CDR3 contains 18 residues. Between the trimmed V and J ends, which lost 4 bases and 5 bases, there was a span of 24 bases. CDR3 DNA sequence: TGTGCCAGCAGCCTAATACCGGGTCCGAGTAGCGCCGACAATGAGCAGTTCTTC. Protein product: CASSLIPGPSSADNEQFF.

The gene calls are TRBV20-1 and TRBJ2-3; 9 positions agree with TRBD2. The CDR3 length is 15 residues. The V gene end was trimmed by 1 base and the J gene end by 2 bases; junction bases not matched to a gene: 4. Germline V lookup: CDR1 DFQATT, CDR2 SNEGSKA (reference sequence). The CDR3 loop is CSARVLAGTTDTQYF. For the CDR3, the DNA is TGCAGTGCTAGAGTGCTAGCGGGGACCACAGATACGCAGTATTTT.

V and J are TRBV12-3 or TRBV12-4 and TRBJ2-2, with TRBD2 matching over 10 bases. The CDR3 extends over 16 amino acids. The V and J ends lost 5 bases and 5 bases, in that order; junction bases with no gene match: 8. The CDR3 is CASSPRTSGATGELFF. The CDR3 DNA reads TGTGCCAGCAGTCCCCGGACTAGCGGAGCTACCGGGGAGCTGTTTTTT.

The V call is TRBV19, the J call TRBJ1-2; 7 bases are a match to TRBD1. The CDR3 totals 14 residues. Per germline, CDR1 LNHDA and CDR2 SQIVND (reference sequence). The J segment lost 8 bases and the V segment lost 7 bases, leaving 13 bases of the junction unmatched. DNA for the CDR3: TGTGCCAGTATGCAGGGGGAAGGTCGGGGCGGCTACACCTTC. This sequence encodes CASMQGEGRGGYTF.

The V call is TRBV4-3, the J call TRBJ2-7, with TRBD2 identical over 7 bases. From germline, CDR1 is LGHNA and CDR2 YSLEER. CDR3 length: 13 residues. Losses at the gene ends were 8 bases for V and 4 bases for J; bases not matched to a gene: 8. CDR3 sequence reads: CASGLREGYEQYF. The CDR3 nucleotides read TGCGCCAGCGGCCTTAGGGAGGGGTACGAGCAGTACTTC.

The chain has TRBV5-4 and TRBJ2-3; tentative D call: TRBD2 (5 bases). The germline CDR1 and CDR2 sequences are SGHNT and YYREEE (reference sequence). This CDR3 has 14 amino acids. Trimming shortened V by 0 bases and J by 7 bases, and 12 bases separated the two germline ends. CDR3 in DNA: TGTGCCAGCAGCTTGGATCTAGCCTCCAATACGCAGTATTTT. It encodes CASSLDLASNTQYF.

This sequence joins TRBV11-2 and TRBJ2-5, with D possibly matching TRBD2 (5 bases). This CDR3 has 13 amino acids. V lost 7 bases to trimming and J lost 4 bases, with 13 bases between them. From germline, CDR1 is SGHAT and CDR2 FQNNGV. CDR3: CASKTLATETQYF. In DNA, the CDR3 is TGTGCCAGCAAAACCCTAGCTACAGAGACCCAGTACTTC.

This clonotype was seen a single time. The V call is TRBV5-1, the J call TRBJ2-1; tentative D call: TRBD1 (6 bases). V was cut by 2 bases and J by 6 bases, with 9 bases left in between. The CDR3 covers 13 residues. Per the germline V gene, CDR1 is SGHRS and CDR2 is YFSETQ. CDR3 loop: CASSLQGLNEQFF. The CDR3 DNA sequence: TGCGCCAGCAGCTTACAGGGTCTCAATGAGCAGTTCTTC.

The chain joins TRBV5-1 to TRBJ2-1; 8 bases are shared with TRBD2. The V gene's germline CDR1 is SGHRS and CDR2 YFSETQ. This CDR3 has 17 residues. V gave up 4 bases and J gave up 4 bases; unmatched junction bases: 13. The CDR3 bases are TGCGCCAGCAGCATCGGACGGATCCGGGAGGGGTACAATGAGCAGTTCTTC. Translation gives CASSIGRIREGYNEQFF.